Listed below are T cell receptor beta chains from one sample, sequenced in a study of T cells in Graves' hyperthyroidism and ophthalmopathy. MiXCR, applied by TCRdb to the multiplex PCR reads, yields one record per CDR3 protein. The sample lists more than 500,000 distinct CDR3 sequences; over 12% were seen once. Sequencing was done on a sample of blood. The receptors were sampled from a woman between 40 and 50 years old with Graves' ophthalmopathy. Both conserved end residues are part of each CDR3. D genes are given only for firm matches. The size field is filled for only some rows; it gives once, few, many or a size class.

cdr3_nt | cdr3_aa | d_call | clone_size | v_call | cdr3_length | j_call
TGTGCCAGCAGCTTAATGGGGGGAGGGGAAGAGACCCAGTACTTC | CASSLMGGGEETQYF | TRBD2 | many | TRBV7-3 | 15 | TRBJ2-5
TGTGCCAGCAGTTTTATAGGACTAGCGTACGACGAGCAGTACTTC | CASSFIGLAYDEQYF | TRBD2 | many | TRBV28 | 15 | TRBJ2-7
TGTGCCAGCAGTACAAACAGGGATTTTGGCTACACCTTC | CASSTNRDFGYTF | . | once | TRBV6-2/TRBV6-3 | 13 | TRBJ1-2
TGTGCCAGCAGCCGGGACAGCTACGAGCAGTACTTC | CASSRDSYEQYF | TRBD1 | many | TRBV28 | 12 | TRBJ2-7
TGTGCCAGCAGTGAAGGGCCTTATAATGAAAAACTGTTTTTT | CASSEGPYNEKLFF | . | few | TRBV6-1 | 14 | TRBJ1-4
TGCGCCAGCAGCCAAATATTAGCGGGAGTTCACACCGGGGAGCTGTTTTTT | CASSQILAGVHTGELFF | TRBD2 | . | TRBV4-1 | 17 | TRBJ2-2
TGTGCCAGCAGCTATAGTTTCGGGGGAGGTCGTCGGGACACCGGGGAGCTGTTTTTT | CASSYSFGGGRRDTGELFF | . | . | TRBV11-2 | 19 | TRBJ2-2
TGTGCCAGCAGCTTATTTGGATTAACAGGGGAAAGGGGGGCGTCGGAGCAGTACTTC | CASSLFGLTGERGASEQYF | . | many | TRBV28 | 19 | TRBJ2-7
TGTGCCAGCCGACTTTCACTGGGACAGAGCTATGGCTACACCTTC | CASRLSLGQSYGYTF | TRBD1 | many | TRBV6-5 | 15 | TRBJ1-2
TGTGCCAGTAGCGGGGAGGCCGGGGAGCTGTTTTTT | CASSGEAGELFF | TRBD2 | . | TRBV7-8 | 12 | TRBJ2-2
TGTGCCAGCTCACCAGCCATTCGGGAGCTGTTTTTT | CASSPAIRELFF | . | . | TRBV18 | 12 | TRBJ2-2
TGCGCCAGCAGCCAAGAATTGCGGCCTGCACGGGCCCAGTACTTC | CASSQELRPARAQYF | . | many | TRBV4-1 | 15 | TRBJ2-5
TGTGCCAGCAGTCCCCGGGACAGGAGGCCCCCCTATGGCTACACCTTC | CASSPRDRRPPYGYTF | TRBD1 | many | TRBV28 | 16 | TRBJ1-2
TGTGCCAGCAGCTCACAGGGCCCAAACTATGGCTACACCTTC | CASSSQGPNYGYTF | . | many | TRBV6-1 | 14 | TRBJ1-2
TGTGCCAGCAGCTCCCAACTAACAGGGACCTATGGCTACACCTTC | CASSSQLTGTYGYTF | . | many | TRBV5-5 | 15 | TRBJ1-2
TGCAGTGCTAGAAAGGGATTGGGGAACACTGAAGCTTTCTTT | CSARKGLGNTEAFF | . | many | TRBV20-1 | 14 | TRBJ1-1
TGTGCCAGCAGCCAAACAAACAGTGGCGAGCAGTACTTC | CASSQTNSGEQYF | . | few | TRBV3-1 | 13 | TRBJ2-7
TGTGCCAGCAGTTACTACTACAGGGGATCGGTGGGGAGGGCTGAAGCTTTCTTT | CASSYYYRGSVGRAEAFF | TRBD1 | many | TRBV6-2/TRBV6-3 | 18 | TRBJ1-1
TGTGCCAGCAGTTTCGAAGGGGGTTACCCCTCCTACGAGCAGTACTTC | CASSFEGGYPSYEQYF | . | . | TRBV12-3/TRBV12-4 | 16 | TRBJ2-7
TGTGCCAGCAGCCCCCGGGGACATCCACCCGGGGAGCTGTTTTTT | CASSPRGHPPGELFF | . | . | TRBV13 | 15 | TRBJ2-2
TGTGCCACAAGTTTCGGGAGCCCTAACTATGGCTACACCTTC | CATSFGSPNYGYTF | . | many | TRBV19 | 14 | TRBJ1-2
TGCAGCGTTGTGAGCAGGAGCCATGGCTACACCTTC | CSVVSRSHGYTF | . | . | TRBV29-1 | 12 | TRBJ1-2
TGCAGCGTTACGACAGCGACCTACGAGCAGTACTTC | CSVTTATYEQYF | . | . | TRBV29-1 | 12 | TRBJ2-7
TGTGCCAGCAGTCCCCGGACTAGCGGACCCCGAGGAGTGTCCGGGGAGCTGTTTTTT | CASSPRTSGPRGVSGELFF | TRBD2 | . | TRBV6-2/TRBV6-3 | 19 | TRBJ2-2
TGTGCCAGTGGACAGGTGGTTGATCAGCCCCAGCATTTT | CASGQVVDQPQHF | TRBD1 | . | TRBV19 | 13 | TRBJ1-5
TGCAGTGCTCAGGAGGTCACAGTCTATAATTCACCCCTCCACTTT | CSAQEVTVYNSPLHF | . | many | TRBV20-1 | 15 | TRBJ1-6
TGTGCCAGCGCAAACCGGGACAGACTGAACACTGAAGTTTTCTTT | CASANRDRLNTEVFF | TRBD1 | few | TRBV7-2 | 15 | TRBJ1-1
TGTGCCAGCAGCGTGGGGACTAGCGGGAGAGGTTACGAGCAGTACTTC | CASSVGTSGRGYEQYF | TRBD2 | many | TRBV11-2 | 16 | TRBJ2-7
TGTGCCAGCAGTTACTGGGGCAGGATGAACACTGAAGCTTTCTTT | CASSYWGRMNTEAFF | . | many | TRBV6-5 | 15 | TRBJ1-1
TGTGCCAGCAGTTACACACCGGGACCCTACGAGCAGTACTTC | CASSYTPGPYEQYF | . | many | TRBV6-5 | 14 | TRBJ2-7
TGTGCCTGGAGTGTGACAGGTCGTGAGGAGACCCAGTACTTC | CAWSVTGREETQYF | . | few | TRBV30 | 14 | TRBJ2-5
TGTGCCAGTCAAACCGGGAACACTGAAGCTTTCTTT | CASQTGNTEAFF | . | . | TRBV6-1 | 12 | TRBJ1-1
TGTGCCATCAGCGCAAACGACAGGGGGTTTTACGAGCAGTACTTC | CAISANDRGFYEQYF | TRBD1 | many | TRBV10-3 | 15 | TRBJ2-7
TGTGCCAGCAGCTTACGGCCGGCGAACACCGGGGAGCTGTTTTTT | CASSLRPANTGELFF | . | many | TRBV7-9 | 15 | TRBJ2-2
TGTGCCAGCAGTGAGGTAGCGGGAGCTGGTTACGAGCAGTACTTC | CASSEVAGAGYEQYF | TRBD2 | many | TRBV6-1 | 15 | TRBJ2-7
TGTGCCAGCAGCTTAGCGCATTGGAGGGAGAGACTCTACGAGCAGTACTTC | CASSLAHWRERLYEQYF | . | many | TRBV7-2 | 17 | TRBJ2-7
TGTGCCAGCAGTTTATTAAGCTCCTACAATGAGCAGTTCTTC | CASSLLSSYNEQFF | . | . | TRBV27 | 14 | TRBJ2-1
TGCAGCGTTTCCCACGAGGGCACTGAAGCTTTCTTT | CSVSHEGTEAFF | . | . | TRBV29-1 | 12 | TRBJ1-1
TGCAGTGCCGTTCGGCTAGCGGGCGGGGAGCTGTTTTTT | CSAVRLAGGELFF | TRBD2 | . | TRBV20-1 | 13 | TRBJ2-2
TGTGCCAGCTCACCACCGTGGTCTTACACTGAAGCTTTCTTT | CASSPPWSYTEAFF | . | . | TRBV18 | 14 | TRBJ1-1
TGTGCCTGGAGGGCCAGGGGGGAAAATTCACCCCTCCACTTT | CAWRARGENSPLHF | TRBD1 | few | TRBV30 | 14 | TRBJ1-6